These 10 T cell receptor beta chains originate from one sample sequenced in a study of read filtering for tumor transcriptome and immune sequencing. From roughly 400 ng of RNA, a library with molecular barcoded alpha/delta and beta/gamma adaptors was made. TCRdb itself ran the reads through MiXCR, one entry per CDR3 protein. The sample contains around 38,000 distinct CDR3 sequences, roughly an eighth of which appear only once. Sequenced input: a population of CD138-negative cells sorted from bone marrow. The receptors were sampled from a donor older than 35 with multiple myeloma.

In its sample, this clonotype was seen many times. V and J are TRBV6-6 and TRBJ1-4; D perhaps matches TRBD1 (6 bases). Deletions cut 6 bases from V and 5 bases from J, with 13 bases between. The CDR3 length is 14 residues. Germline CDR1 MNHNY, CDR2 SVGAGI (reference sequence). Here the CDR3 reads CASREGVVNEKLFF. The CDR3 nucleotides read TGTGCCAGCAGGGAGGGGGTAGTCAATGAAAAACTGTTTTTT.

Regarding this clonotype: A single base separates this from a much larger clone, so it may be a read error. V is TRBV12-3 or TRBV12-4 and J is TRBJ2-6; D is possibly TRBD1 or TRBD2 (5 bases each). The CDR3 has 19 amino acids. The DNA of the CDR3 is TGTGCCTCGGCCTTACTGGGCGGACTTCGATTCTCTGGGGCCAACGTCCCGACTTTC. It codes for CASALLGGLRFSGANVPTF.

This clonotype was seen only once. The chain has TRBV5-1 and TRBJ2-6; D unresolved. CDR3 size: 13 residues. V was shortened by 2 bases and J by 0 bases, with 0 bases between the two germline ends. Germline values: CDR1 SGHRS, CDR2 YFSETQ. The CDR3 here is CASSFSGANVLTF. CDR3 DNA sequence: TGCGCCAGCAGCTTCTCTGGGGCCAACGTCCTGACTTTC.

This clonotype was seen repeatedly, ten times or more. The chain's CDR3 is CSVVKNTGELFF. In DNA form, the CDR3 reads TGCAGCGTTGTCAAGAACACCGGGGAGCTGTTTTTT. The chain carries TRBV29-1 and TRBJ2-2; no reliable D call. V lost 4 bases, J lost 1 base, and 4 bases lay in between. The germline V gene encodes CDR1 SQVTM and CDR2 ANQGSEA. This CDR3 has 12 residues.

This clonotype was recorded at least ten times. The rearrangement links TRBV28 to TRBJ2-5; 9 bases match TRBD1. J lost 1 base, V lost 3 bases, and 3 bases had no gene match. The germline V gene has CDR1 MDHEN and CDR2 SYDVKM. The CDR3 has 15 residues. Written as DNA, the CDR3 is TGTGCCAGCAGTTTGGGACAGGGATCCCAAGAGACCCAGTACTTC. Translating it yields CASSLGQGSQETQYF.

The chain is built from TRBV3-1 and TRBJ2-3; the D gene could be TRBD1 or TRBD2 (5 bases each). V lost 4 bases and J lost 2, with 16 bases in between. Germline CDR1 and CDR2: LGHDT and YNNKEL (reference sequence). The CDR3 is 16 residues long. CDR3 sequence (DNA): TGTGCCAGCAGCCCCCCAGGTACGGGACCCACAGATACGCAGTATTTT. This encodes CASSPPGTGPTDTQYF.

V is TRBV28 and J is TRBJ2-2, with D hard to call. Trimming removed 6 bases at V and 3 bases at J, with 14 bases between. This CDR3 is 15 amino acids long. CDR1 is MDHEN, CDR2 SYDVKM, per germline. The CDR3 DNA sequence: TGTGCCAGCAGCTTACTTCGAATCTACACCGGGGAGCTGTTTTTT. It specifies CASSLLRIYTGELFF. Using reference TRBV28 and TRBJ2-2 for the parts outside the CDR3, the full variable domain is DVKVTQSSRYLVKRTGEKVFLECVQDMDHENMFWYRQDPGLGLRLIYFSYDVKMKEKGDIPEGYSVSREKKERFSLILESASTNQTSMYLCASSLLRIYTGELFFGEGSRLTVL.

This clonotype was seen ten or more times. This chain's CDR3 is CASSQVDTKETQYF. In DNA form, the CDR3 reads TGTGCCAGCAGCCAAGTGGACACAAAAGAGACCCAGTACTTC. This chain joins TRBV3-1 and TRBJ2-5; the D gene is possibly TRBD1 (5 bases). This CDR3 region has 14 residues. CDR1 and CDR2 from the germline V gene are LGHDT and YNNKEL (reference sequence). The V end lost 1 base, the J end lost 3 bases, and 9 bases lay between the germline ends.

This clonotype was detected ten times or more. The chain employs TRBV20-1 and TRBJ2-1, with 7 bases matching TRBD2. Losses at the gene ends were 8 bases for V and 5 bases for J; bases not matched to a gene: 6. Per germline, CDR1 DFQATT and CDR2 SNEGSKA (reference sequence). The CDR3 runs to 12 residues. The CDR3 reads CSNGRYNNEQFF. The CDR3 DNA reads as TGCAGTAACGGGAGGTACAACAATGAGCAGTTCTTC.

At least ten counts were recorded for this clonotype. This chain links TRBV30 with TRBJ2-7; D ambiguous. The germline V gene has CDR1 GTSNPN and CDR2 SVGIG (reference sequence). V gave up 4 bases and J gave up 2 bases, with 9 bases separating them. The CDR3 has 12 residues. CDR3 in amino acids: CAWKYTTYEQYF. CDR3 DNA sequence: TGTGCCTGGAAGTACACGACCTACGAGCAGTACTTC.